This entry lists 14 T cell receptor beta chains sequenced from one sample in a study of cytomegalovirus exposure and HLA in healthy donors (TCRdb year 2017). The library came from the immunoSEQ multiplex PCR assay. Not all clones reach the TCRdb copy of this immuneACCESS table, which keeps in-frame sequences only. Checked studies attribute under half of the gap to unresolved V genes and leave the rest unexplained. This sample has around 160,000 clones in its table, and about 85% of those were observed once. The top ten hold approximately 2.3% of the sample. Sequenced input: PBMCs. Receptor source: a man between 25 and 39 years old in good health and CMV-seropositive.

V is TRBV7-6 and J is TRBJ1-5, with TRBD1 identical over 7 bases. Trimming removed 1 base from V and 3 bases from J; junction bases left unmatched: 3. This CDR3 is built from 15 residues. Germline assignment: CDR1 SGHVS and CDR2 FNYEAQ. CDR3 loop: CASSLGGQINQPQHF. As DNA, the CDR3 is TGTGCCAGCAGCTTAGGGGGACAGATCAATCAGCCCCAGCATTTT.

This rearrangement joins TRBV5-6 to TRBJ2-5; maybe TRBD2 (6 bases). V was cut by 4 bases and J by 4 bases, with 17 bases left in between. This CDR3 has 15 residues. CDR1 and CDR2 (germline): SGHDT, YYEEEE. CDR3 region: CASSPGLNSGETQYF. DNA for the CDR3: TGTGCCAGCAGCCCGGGACTTAATTCGGGAGAGACCCAGTACTTC.

The V and J genes are TRBV29-1 and TRBJ1-1, with D hard to call. V lost 7 bases and J lost 11, with 23 bases in between. This CDR3 region has 13 residues. Germline V gene data show CDR1 as SQVTM and CDR2 as ANQGSEA. The DNA of the CDR3 is TGCAGCGCCCTGGACTCGAATTTACTAGCGGCTTTCTTT. Residues: CSALDSNLLAAFF.

The chain recombines TRBV11-2 with TRBJ2-7; D is possibly TRBD2 (5 bases). CDR3 length: 14 amino acids. V lost 1 base and J lost 2, with 9 bases in between. Germline values: CDR1 SGHAT, CDR2 FQNNGV. The CDR3 nucleotides read TGTGCCAGCAGCTTAGTCCCGGGGACCTACGAGCAGTACTTC. This codes for CASSLVPGTYEQYF.

The V call is TRBV5-4, the J call TRBJ2-2, with D maybe TRBD1 (6 bases). This CDR3 spans 15 amino acids. Germline V gives CDR1 SGHNT, CDR2 YYREEE (reference sequence). V lost 3 bases and J 0 bases, leaving 9 bases between the germline ends. The DNA for the CDR3 is TGTGCCAGCAGCTGGGGACAAACGAACACCGGGGAGCTGTTTTTT. Its protein is CASSWGQTNTGELFF.

The chain carries TRBV25-1 and TRBJ1-5; no firm D call. Germline lookup yields CDR1 MGHDK and CDR2 SYGVNS. This CDR3 spans 13 amino acids. V lost 3 bases, J lost 6 bases, and 9 bases lay in between. This CDR3 reads CASSDSFSQPQHF. The DNA for the CDR3 is TGTGCCAGCAGTGATTCATTTTCTCAGCCCCAGCATTTT.

The chain combines TRBV11-2 with TRBJ2-2; 10 bases match TRBD2. The CDR3 runs 18 residues. V was pared by 3 bases and J by 2 bases, with 9 bases of the junction left unmatched. Per the germline V gene, CDR1 is SGHAT and CDR2 is FQNNGV. The CDR3: CASSFPVAGGLNTGELFF. In nucleotides, the CDR3 is TGTGCCAGCAGCTTCCCAGTAGCGGGGGGACTTAACACCGGGGAGCTGTTTTTT.

The V call is TRBV7-9, the J call TRBJ2-7; D remains unclear. This CDR3 comprises 12 residues. With 1 base removed from V and 4 bases from J, the gap between germline ends came to 5 bases. Germline V gene lookup returns CDR1 SEHNR and CDR2 FQNEAQ (reference sequence). The CDR3: CASSLGAYEQYF. In nucleotides, the CDR3 is TGTGCCAGCAGCTTAGGGGCTTACGAGCAGTACTTC.

The rearrangement uses TRBV6-5 and TRBJ2-1; TRBD1 is a possible D gene (5 bases). Trimming shortened V by 10 bases and J by 5 bases, and 15 bases separated the two germline ends. CDR1 and CDR2 (germline): MNHEY, SVGAGI. The CDR3 extends over 13 amino acids. The CDR3 sequence: CATIRQYNNEQFF. CDR3 sequence (DNA): TGTGCCACCATTCGACAGTACAACAATGAGCAGTTCTTC.

V usage is TRBV13 and J usage is TRBJ1-4; no reliable D call. Germline values: CDR1 PRHDT, CDR2 FYEKMQ (reference sequence). This CDR3 comprises 14 residues. V lost 5 bases and J 0 bases, leaving 7 bases between the germline ends. The chain's CDR3 is CASSERATNEKLFF. The CDR3 DNA follows: TGTGCCAGCAGCGAGCGCGCAACTAATGAAAAACTGTTTTTT. Full variable domain (missing parts from reference TRBV13 and TRBJ1-4): AAGVIQSPRHLIKEKRETATLKCYPIPRHDTVYWYQQGPGQDPQFLISFYEKMQSDKGSIPDRFSAQQFSDYHSELNMSSLELGDSALYFCASSERATNEKLFFGSGTQLSVL.

The rearrangement uses TRBV29-1 and TRBJ1-2, with 12 bases matching TRBD1. The CDR3 spans 15 residues. The trim removed 3 bases at V and 5 bases at J, leaving 7 bases unmatched. Germline V CDR1 and CDR2: SQVTM, ANQGSEA. The DNA of the CDR3 is TGCAGCGTTGACGGGGACAGGGGGCGAATGTATGGCTACACCTTC. This sequence encodes CSVDGDRGRMYGYTF.

This clone was seen once. The V and J genes are TRBV7-3 and TRBJ2-3, with D unclear. The V and J ends lost 5 bases and 4 bases respectively, with 10 bases between them. The CDR3 contains 13 residues. Germline CDR1 SGHTA, CDR2 FQGTGA. For the CDR3, the DNA is TGTGCCAGCAGCGCGGCCGTAGCAGATACGCAGTATTTT. Protein product: CASSAAVADTQYF.

The CDR3 DNA reads as TGTGCCAGCAGCTTAGCGCCGGCGGCGGGCGAGCAGTACTTC. It codes for CASSLAPAAGEQYF. V is TRBV7-8 and J is TRBJ2-7; D is possibly TRBD2 (5 bases). The germline V gene encodes CDR1 SGHVS and CDR2 FQNEAQ. Trimming stripped 0 bases from V and 6 bases from J, with 12 bases between. CDR3 size: 14 residues.

The CDR3 is CASSLGGGGASYNEQFF. In nucleotides, the CDR3 is TGTGCCAGCAGCTTAGGAGGAGGGGGGGCGTCCTACAATGAGCAGTTCTTC. This rearrangement joins TRBV7-6 to TRBJ2-1; a weak D match, TRBD2 (7 bases). Germline V gene sequence: CDR1 SGHVS, CDR2 FNYEAQ. Trimming removed 1 base from V and 1 base from J, with 14 bases in between. CDR3 length: 17 amino acids.